This T cell receptor beta chain was retrieved from a study of tumor-infiltrating lymphocytes in primary liver carcinoma. Study at large: Spanning 30 to 69 years of age, the patients were men and women. Among the tumors, stages were T1-T3 N0M0 and sizes roughly 4.2 to 11 cm.

This CDR3 is 18 amino acids long. Germline values: CDR1 SGHAT, CDR2 FQNNGV. Out of unsorted whole blood came the blood RNA, and germline DNA was extracted as well. Total RNA amounting to around 540 ng was the source from which TCR beta cDNA was made with a constant-region primer. Libraries of TCR beta came from three nested multiplex PCR rounds with slightly modified ARM-PCR. TRBV1-TRBV30 forward primers paired with a C-beta reverse primer drove the first two PCR rounds, ten to eleven cycles each. TCRdb reprocessed the multiplex PCR reads via MiXCR and lists one record per CDR3 protein. The sample yields about 180,000 distinct CDR3 sequences, 60% seen once. As for this clonotype: This may be a read error: a much more frequent sequence differs by one nucleotide.

The receptor's source is a man in his forties with primary liver carcinoma and hepatitis B virus infection. V gene TRBV11-2 combines with J gene TRBJ1-6, with a weak D call TRBD1 (5 bases). Source material: peripheral blood. The CDR3 spells CAISPQLDIYGFNSPLHF. CDR3 DNA: TGTGCCATCAGCCCCCAGCTGGACATTTATGGTTTTAATTCACCCCTCCACTTT.